These 13 T cell receptor beta chains share one sample of origin, sequenced in a study of CD8 T cells in Susac syndrome (dated by TCRdb to between 2018 and 2021). The method was the immunoSEQ multiplex PCR assay. RNA was extracted with the RNeasy kit and about 0.5 to 1 ug was reverse transcribed using random hexamers. TCRdb cleaned the public reads at Q25 with fastp, built clones with MiXCR and kept in-frame beta chains. Identical CDR3 proteins give one entry, which carries the most common genes and DNA. In this sample the table shows about 300,000 distinct CDR3 sequences, approximately 91% of which occur a single time. In total, the top ten clones hold around 0.18% of the sample. Sequenced material: CD8+ T cells from PBMCs. These receptor sequences come from a human donor with multiple sclerosis.

The chain uses TRBV5-8 and TRBJ2-2; the D gene is possibly TRBD2 (7 bases). CDR1 is SGHTS and CDR2 is YDEGEE in the germline V gene. V was clipped by 1 base and J by 3 bases, with 10 bases between them. This CDR3 spans 15 amino acids. CDR3 sequence: CASSLLGGDTGELFF. The CDR3 DNA is TGTGCCAGCAGCTTGCTAGGGGGGGACACCGGGGAGCTGTTTTTT. Full variable domain (missing parts from reference TRBV5-8 and TRBJ2-2): EAGVTQSPTHLIKTRGQQATLRCSPISGHTSVYWYQQALGLGLQFLLWYDEGEERNRGNFPPRFSGRQFPNYSSELNVNALELEDSALYLCASSLLGGDTGELFFGEGSRLTVL.

V usage is TRBV7-2 and J usage is TRBJ2-3; 12 bases are a match to TRBD2. With 5 bases clipped from V and 2 bases from J, the junction kept 5 bases outside the gene matches. Germline CDR1 and CDR2: SGHTA and FQGNSA. The length of the CDR3 is 16 residues. CDR3 amino acids: CASSRLAGGTTDTQYF. In nucleotides, the CDR3 is TGTGCCAGCAGCCGTCTAGCGGGGGGGACCACAGATACGCAGTATTTT.

The V and J genes are TRBV6-1 and TRBJ1-3; D gene uncertain. The germline CDR1 and CDR2 sequences are MNHNS and SASEGT. The V gene lost 3 bases and the J gene lost 5 bases, with 14 bases spanning the gap. This CDR3 is built from 15 residues. The CDR3, as DNA: TGTGCCAGCAGTGAGCTCAGTGGCGTTCGAAACACCATATATTTT. It encodes CASSELSGVRNTIYF.

The rearrangement joins TRBV9 to TRBJ1-5, with TRBD1 identical over 7 bases. The J segment lost 7 bases and the V segment lost 4 bases, leaving 5 bases of the junction unmatched. CDR1 is SGDLS and CDR2 is YYNGEE in the germline V gene. The CDR3 is 13 residues long. CDR3 coding DNA: TGTGCCAGCAGCACCCGGACAGGCCAGCCCCAGCATTTT. Protein: CASSTRTGQPQHF.

The rearrangement uses TRBV12-3 or TRBV12-4 and TRBJ2-1, with D perhaps matching TRBD1 (5 bases). Trimming left V 5 bases short and J 4 bases short, with 9 bases between. The CDR3 has 13 amino acids. CDR3 protein: CASSLRQYNEQFF. CDR3 coding DNA: TGTGCCAGCAGTCTTAGACAGTACAATGAGCAGTTCTTC.

V and J are TRBV18 and TRBJ2-1, with 9 bases matching TRBD2. J gave up 10 bases and V 1 base, and 11 bases lay outside the gene matches. Germline loops: CDR1 KGHSH, CDR2 LQKENI. The CDR3 runs 16 residues. The CDR3 reads CASSPRELAGFVEQFF. The CDR3 DNA reads as TGTGCCAGCTCACCACGGGAACTAGCGGGCTTTGTGGAGCAGTTCTTC.

The CDR3 DNA follows: TGTGCCTGGAGTGACAAGCCTAACTATGGCTACACCTTC. Amino acids: CAWSDKPNYGYTF. The V call is TRBV30, the J call TRBJ1-2; D is ambiguous. The CDR3 spans 13 residues. In germline, CDR1 is GTSNPN, CDR2 SVGIG (reference sequence). V was trimmed by 1 base and J by 0 bases, leaving 6 bases between them.

The J gene is TRBJ2-1, the V gene TRBV7-9; 7 nucleotides align to TRBD2. This CDR3 has 15 amino acids. Losses at the gene ends were 5 bases for V and 4 bases for J; bases not matched to a gene: 8. Germline lookup yields CDR1 SEHNR and CDR2 FQNEAQ (reference sequence). CDR3 bases: TGTGCCAGCAGCGACCCGGGACTAACTTACAATGAGCAGTTCTTC. Translation: CASSDPGLTYNEQFF.

The gene calls are TRBV28 and TRBJ2-1; D possibly corresponds to TRBD2 (6 bases). The germline CDR1 and CDR2 sequences are MDHEN and SYDVKM. The CDR3 totals 15 residues. The V end was cut by 6 bases, the J end by 4 bases, with 16 bases between. CDR3 in amino acids: CASRTTGVLYNEQFF. Here the CDR3 DNA reads TGTGCCAGCAGAACGACGGGGGTCTTATACAATGAGCAGTTCTTC.

The chain uses TRBV30 and TRBJ2-7; 9 bases are shared with TRBD1. Germline V gene lookup returns CDR1 GTSNPN and CDR2 SVGIG (reference sequence). The CDR3 is 15 amino acids. The V segment lost 6 bases and the J segment 10 bases; nucleotides outside the gene matches: 19. CDR3 DNA sequence: TGTGCCTGTTCATTAGGGACAGGGTTCTTCTACCGACAGTACTTC. It codes for CACSLGTGFFYRQYF.

This clonotype was observed a single time. The V call is TRBV6-5, the J call TRBJ2-1; D ambiguous. Germline V lookup: CDR1 MNHEY, CDR2 SVGAGI. The CDR3 contains 11 residues. The V gene lost 6 bases and the J gene lost 8 bases, with 8 bases spanning the gap. The CDR3 DNA is TGTGCCAGCAGGGGGTATTATGAGCAGTTCTTC. Amino acids: CASRGYYEQFF.

This rearrangement joins TRBV24-1 to TRBJ2-1; D call uncertain. The CDR3 consists of 19 residues. The V and J ends lost 9 bases and 1 base respectively, with 27 bases between them. The germline gives CDR1 KGHDR, CDR2 SFDVKD. The chain's CDR3 is CATGPSQRQTGPSYNEQFF. The DNA of the CDR3 is TGTGCCACCGGGCCCAGCCAACGACAAACCGGGCCATCCTACAATGAGCAGTTCTTC.

The chain links TRBV4-1 to TRBJ2-7; D gene ambiguous. CDR3 length: 14 amino acids. Trimming stripped 0 bases from V and 4 bases from J, with 10 bases between. The germline CDR1 and CDR2 sequences are MGHRA and YSYEKL. The CDR3 DNA sequence: TGCGCCAGCAGCCAAGATTCGCAGTCTTACGAGCAGTACTTC. The encoded protein is CASSQDSQSYEQYF.